The following is a T cell receptor (beta chain) sequence with its context. The target of this receptor is not known. Qualities for individual bases were not recorded, and no much larger clone is one base off. CDR1 and CDR2 are read off the germline V gene (reference sequence) as SEHNR and FQNEAQ. Clipping removes 5 bases from V and 6 bases from J, with 7 as the unmatched junction base count. From the cysteine through the phenylalanine, the CDR3 covers 14 amino acids. Of the read, only the CDR3 DNA is kept; its 42 bases are in frame from base 1. This sample stems from a study of technical replicates of blood from a handful of donors (dated by TCRdb to the late 2010s). The protocol used for the library was the immunoSEQ multiplex PCR assay. TCRdb re-hosts the immuneACCESS table, in-frame sequences only. Its copies lack some clones; in the studies checked, an unresolved V gene accounts for under half of them, and the cause for the rest is not known. Recorded for this sample are roughly 82,000 clones; over 80% of them occurred a single time. In total, the top ten clones hold approximately 0.28% of the sample.

Sequenced material: T cells isolated from PBMCs. This sequence originates from a human donor in good health. This sequence uses TRBV7-9 and TRBJ1-2, with 9 junctional bases fitting TRBD1. Here the CDR3 is given as CASSLGTGKHGYTF. The DNA is TGTGCCAGCAGCCTCGGGACAGGGAAGCATGGCTACACCTTC.